The 19 T cell receptor beta chains below were found in one sample sequenced in a study of blood T cell repertoires in COVID-19. Clones were sequenced by immunoSEQ multiplex PCR, and TCRdb holds only the in-frame ones, with some missing. The sample has fewer than 200,000 clones; around 80% are singletons. The sample comprised PBMCs or T cells enriched from blood (not recorded which). The source is a woman in her 70s in a cohort exposed to, infected with or recovered from COVID-19 (not recorded which).

This chain links TRBV11-3 with TRBJ2-3; D possibly corresponds to TRBD2 (5 bases). CDR3 length equals 12 residues. CDR1 and CDR2 (germline): SGHNT, YENEEA. V was pared by 7 bases and J by 1 base, with 6 bases between. CDR3 bases: TGTGCCAGCACGAGGGGCACAGATACGCAGTATTTT. Translating it yields CASTRGTDTQYF.

The chain carries TRBV5-1 and TRBJ1-2, with 7 bases lining up with TRBD1. The germline V gene encodes CDR1 SGHRS and CDR2 YFSETQ. Trimming at V came to 3 bases and at J to 4 bases, leaving 6 bases not matched to a gene. The CDR3 consists of 14 residues. As DNA, the CDR3 is TGCGCCAGCAGCTCCTCACAGGGGCTCTATGGCTACACCTTC. It is translated as CASSSSQGLYGYTF.

In its sample, this clone was seen a few times. This chain uses TRBV5-1 with TRBJ1-4; 8 bases are a match to TRBD1. With 4 bases clipped from V and 6 bases from J, the junction kept 23 bases outside the gene matches. The CDR3 consists of 20 residues. Germline V lookup: CDR1 SGHRS, CDR2 YFSETQ. The CDR3 here is CASSPEEVQGARLGYEKLFF. The CDR3, as DNA: TGCGCCAGCAGCCCAGAAGAAGTTCAGGGGGCTAGGCTCGGATATGAAAAACTGTTTTTT.

This clone has only one observation. The chain employs TRBV11-2 and TRBJ1-3; TRBD1 aligns across 7 bases. The CDR3 contains 16 residues. The germline gives CDR1 SGHAT, CDR2 FQNNGV. Trimming removed 0 bases from V and 4 bases from J; junction bases left unmatched: 6. Here the CDR3 DNA reads TGTGCCAGCAGCTTAGATATAGCGGGACAGGGAAACACCATATATTTT. Translated: CASSLDIAGQGNTIYF.

The chain combines TRBV12-3 or TRBV12-4 with TRBJ1-1; 7 bases align to TRBD1. There are 12 residues in the CDR3. Unmatched junction bases numbered 2, after V lost 5 bases and J lost 5 bases. For the CDR3, the DNA is TGTGCCAGCAGTCGACAGGGAACTGAAGCTTTCTTT. Its translation: CASSRQGTEAFF.

The chain employs TRBV28 and TRBJ1-6; TRBD1 is a possible D gene (5 bases). The V gene lost 4 bases and the J gene lost 5 bases, with 18 bases spanning the gap. This CDR3 contains 17 residues. Germline values: CDR1 MDHEN, CDR2 SYDVKM. The CDR3 here is CASSWAGGESNNSPLHF. CDR3 bases: TGTGCCAGCAGTTGGGCCGGGGGGGAGTCAAATAATTCACCCCTCCACTTT.

The CDR3 region has the DNA TGCGCCAGCAGCCAAGATTGGAGGCGGGACCCCACAGATACGCAGTATTTT. Protein sequence: CASSQDWRRDPTDTQYF. The genes are TRBV4-3 and TRBJ2-3; D perhaps matches TRBD2 (6 bases). Per germline, CDR1 LGHNA and CDR2 YSLEER. The CDR3 is 17 amino acids. V was pared by 0 bases and J by 2 bases, with 15 bases between.

This clone has a handful of counts. This chain connects TRBV28 to TRBJ2-4, with 7 bases that match TRBD1. CDR3 length equals 16 residues. CDR1 and CDR2 (germline): MDHEN, SYDVKM. With V trimmed by 3 bases and J by 3 bases, 8 bases remained unmatched. In DNA form, the CDR3 reads TGTGCCAGCAGTTTGGGAAGGGGGCTGGTCAAAAACATTCAGTACTTC. Translating it yields CASSLGRGLVKNIQYF.

This chain uses TRBV5-1 with TRBJ1-3; D gene uncertain. The CDR3 covers 14 residues. V was trimmed by 5 bases and J by 0 bases, leaving 9 bases between them. CDR1 SGHRS and CDR2 YFSETQ come from the germline V gene. The CDR3 nucleotides are TGCGCCAGCAGTAGCCGGGGCTCTGGAAACACCATATATTTT. The encoded protein is CASSSRGSGNTIYF.

The chain uses TRBV11-1 and TRBJ2-1; TRBD2 aligns across 10 bases. J lost 10 bases, V lost 1 base, and 4 bases had no gene match. The CDR3 runs to 14 residues. Germline values: CDR1 SGHAT, CDR2 FQDESV (reference sequence). The chain's CDR3 is CASSLELAGLEQFF. CDR3 nucleotide sequence: TGTGCCAGCAGCTTAGAACTAGCGGGACTCGAGCAGTTCTTC. Full variable domain (outside the CDR3, taken from reference TRBV11-1 and TRBJ2-1): EAEVAQSPRYKITEKSQAVAFWCDPISGHATLYWYRQILGQGPELLVQFQDESVVDDSQLPKDRFSAERLKGVDSTLKIQPAELGDSAMYLCASSLELAGLEQFFGPGTRLTVL.

The chain carries TRBV27 and TRBJ2-6, with 7 positions matching TRBD1. V dropped 0 bases and J dropped 3; count of bases not matched to a gene: 8. Germline values: CDR1 MNHEY, CDR2 SMNVEV (reference sequence). The CDR3 contains 18 residues. Here the CDR3 DNA reads TGTGCCAGCAGTTTATCTCATTCAGGGGGAGTTGGGGCCAACGTCCTGACTTTC. Translation: CASSLSHSGGVGANVLTF.

The chain has TRBV28 and TRBJ2-2; possible D gene TRBD2, 6 bases. Per the germline V gene, CDR1 is MDHEN and CDR2 is SYDVKM. With 11 bases removed from V and 4 bases from J, the gap between germline ends came to 17 bases. The CDR3 totals 14 residues. The CDR3 protein is CAANGGESTGELFF. Here the CDR3 DNA reads TGTGCCGCTAATGGCGGGGAGAGCACCGGGGAGCTGTTTTTT.

This clone was counted a few times. This rearrangement joins TRBV7-2 to TRBJ2-1; 9 bases fit TRBD2. Per the germline V gene, CDR1 is SGHTA and CDR2 is FQGNSA. This CDR3 contains 15 residues. J gave up 8 bases and V 2 bases, and 7 bases lay outside the gene matches. This CDR3 is CASSLKASGNYEQFF. In DNA form, the CDR3 reads TGTGCCAGCAGCTTAAAGGCTAGCGGGAATTATGAGCAGTTCTTC.

The CDR3 coding sequence is TGTGCCAGCAGCCAGCAGGGGAGCTATGGCTACACCTTC. Encoded protein: CASSQQGSYGYTF. The rearrangement links TRBV3-1 (or the pseudogene TRBV3-2) to TRBJ1-2, with D perhaps TRBD1 (6 bases). The CDR3 runs to 13 residues. The germline CDR1 and CDR2 sequences are LGHDT and YNNKEL (reference sequence). Trimming pared 3 bases from V and 4 bases from J, leaving 9 bases between.

The chain recombines TRBV10-2 with TRBJ2-7; 7 bases agree with TRBD1. V lost 6 bases and J lost 5; bases outside the gene matches: 4. The V gene's germline CDR1 is WSHSY and CDR2 SAAADI. The CDR3 contains 12 residues. CDR3 region: CASRGTVDEQYF. Here the CDR3 DNA reads TGCGCCAGCAGGGGGACAGTCGACGAGCAGTACTTC.

The chain is built from TRBV28 and TRBJ1-6, with TRBD1 matching 10 bases. The CDR3 runs 17 residues. CDR1 and CDR2 (germline): MDHEN, SYDVKM. V trimming: 7 bases; J trimming: 7 bases; junction bases outside the gene matches: 13. The CDR3 region has the DNA TGTGCCAGCACGTTACCCGGTGGACAGGGGGGAAATTCACCCCTCCACTTT. Its translation: CASTLPGGQGGNSPLHF.

The V and J genes are TRBV5-1 and TRBJ2-7; 9 bases match TRBD1. Germline loops: CDR1 SGHRS, CDR2 YFSETQ. V trimming: 0 bases; J trimming: 6 bases; junction bases outside the gene matches: 7. This CDR3 is built from 15 residues. The CDR3 protein is CASSLAGGQGVEQYF. In nucleotides, the CDR3 is TGCGCCAGCAGCTTGGCCGGGGGACAGGGAGTCGAGCAGTACTTC.

This clone occurred a few times. The genes are TRBV28 and TRBJ1-4; D gene uncertain. CDR3 length equals 11 residues. Germline V gene data show CDR1 as MDHEN and CDR2 as SYDVKM. Trimming took off 7 bases at V and 8 bases at J, with 8 bases between the two ends. The CDR3 protein is CASTSREKLFF. Here the CDR3 DNA reads TGTGCCAGCACTTCCAGGGAAAAACTGTTTTTT.

The chain employs TRBV18 and TRBJ2-7; TRBD2 agrees at 11 bases. V shed 2 bases, J shed 2 bases, and the junction held 2 bases outside the gene matches. This CDR3 is 15 amino acids long. Germline V lookup: CDR1 KGHSH, CDR2 LQKENI. The CDR3 sequence is CASSPLLAGAYEQYF. CDR3 sequence (DNA): TGTGCCAGCTCACCATTACTAGCGGGAGCCTACGAGCAGTACTTC.